These 29 T cell receptor beta chains originate from one sample sequenced in a study of blood T cells in healthy people across ages. Using a J-beta primer mix together with a sample-barcoded 5' primer, a second PCR was run for 7 to 11 cycles. Using its own MiXCR run on the 5' RACE reads, TCRdb lists one record per CDR3 protein. This repertoire shows about 1.5 million distinct CDR3 sequences, roughly 40% found once; its top ten account for roughly 7.9%. The specimen was blood. The receptors here all came from a woman aged 18-29 years in good health.

The chain employs TRBV6-6 and TRBJ1-2; D possibly corresponds to TRBD1 (5 bases). Germline CDR1 and CDR2: MNHNY and SVGAGI (reference sequence). V was pared by 8 bases and J by 12 bases, with 16 bases between. This CDR3 region has 11 residues. Written as DNA, the CDR3 is TGTGCCAGCGGCGGGCTTCGGGGCAACACCTTC. Translation gives CASGGLRGNTF.

The gene calls are TRBV10-3 and TRBJ1-5; D perhaps matches TRBD1 (5 bases). The V and J ends lost 6 bases and 9 bases respectively, with 18 bases between them. Germline V gene sequence: CDR1 ENHRY, CDR2 SYGVKD. The CDR3 length is 14 residues. CDR3: CAIRGTAPSSPQHF. CDR3 DNA: TGTGCCATCAGGGGGACGGCCCCCTCCTCGCCCCAGCATTTT.

The CDR3 is CASRGAGTSVVGEQFF. CDR3 bases: TGTGCCAGCAGAGGAGCCGGGACTAGCGTGGTGGGTGAGCAGTTCTTC. The rearrangement links TRBV3-1 to TRBJ2-1; 10 bases match TRBD2. The CDR3 sequence is 16 residues long. Trimming removed 6 bases from V and 9 bases from J; junction bases left unmatched: 14. Germline V lookup: CDR1 LGHDT, CDR2 YNNKEL (reference sequence).

This clonotype has more than one count but fewer than ten. The J gene is TRBJ2-5, the V gene TRBV20-1; no clear D gene. This CDR3 is 13 amino acids long. V lost 4 bases and J lost 4, with 13 bases in between. Germline V gene sequence: CDR1 DFQATT, CDR2 SNEGSKA (reference sequence). In DNA form, the CDR3 reads TGCAGTGCTACCCAAATTACCCCAGAGACCCAGTACTTC. Translated, it gives CSATQITPETQYF.

The chain uses TRBV2 and TRBJ2-1; no clear D. Trimming left V 6 bases short and J 12 bases short, with 18 bases between. The length of the CDR3 is 13 residues. Germline V gives CDR1 SNHLY, CDR2 FYNNEI. CDR3 in DNA: TGTGCCAGCAGCCCACCCCCCGGTAGCCCGCAGTTCTTC. Translated, it gives CASSPPPGSPQFF.

The rearrangement uses TRBV3-1 and TRBJ2-1; tentative D call: TRBD2 (5 bases). The CDR3 runs to 18 residues. Trimming removed 4 bases at V and 4 bases at J, with 23 bases between. Per germline, CDR1 LGHDT and CDR2 YNNKEL (reference sequence). The CDR3 nucleotides are TGTGCCAGCAGCCGGGCTAGCCCGGGCTCGACTAAATACAATGAGCAGTTCTTC. As protein: CASSRASPGSTKYNEQFF.

This clonotype was found a few times. This chain joins TRBV25-1 and TRBJ1-2; a possible D gene is TRBD1 (6 bases). V was clipped by 1 base and J by 7 bases, with 19 bases between them. CDR1 is MGHDK, CDR2 SYGVNS, per germline. The CDR3 length is 16 residues. DNA for the CDR3: TGTGCCAGCAGTGAATGGGGCAGCCGACAGGACGGTGGCTACACCTTC. Translated, it gives CASSEWGSRQDGGYTF.

This sequence joins TRBV5-1 and TRBJ2-3; D perhaps matches TRBD1 (5 bases). The germline gives CDR1 SGHRS, CDR2 YFSETQ. Trimming removed 0 bases from V and 4 bases from J, with 21 bases in between. This CDR3 is built from 18 residues. DNA of the CDR3: TGCGCCAGCAGCTTGGATCAGGTGTCAGGCAGGGATCCAGATACGCAGTATTTT. This sequence encodes CASSLDQVSGRDPDTQYF. Looking up the rest from reference TRBV5-1 and TRBJ2-3 gives the full variable domain: KAGVTQTPRYLIKTRGQQVTLSCSPISGHRSVSWYQQTPGQGLQFLFEYFSETQRNKGNFPGRFSGRQFSNSRSEMNVSTLELGDSALYLCASSLDQVSGRDPDTQYFGPGTRLTVL.

This chain uses TRBV2 with TRBJ2-1, with D perhaps TRBD1 (6 bases). The CDR3 totals 16 residues. The ends were cut back, 0 bases at V and 7 bases at J, with 16 bases in the middle. Germline-derived CDR1 and CDR2 are SNHLY and FYNNEI. The CDR3 here is CASSEAWGLLGNEQFF. DNA for the CDR3: TGTGCCAGCAGTGAAGCGTGGGGGCTCCTTGGGAATGAGCAGTTCTTC.

The V and J genes are TRBV20-1 and TRBJ2-1, with TRBD2 matching 13 bases. From germline, CDR1 is DFQATT and CDR2 SNEGSKA (reference sequence). V lost 0 bases and J lost 10; bases outside the gene matches: 6. CDR3 length equals 15 residues. In nucleotides, the CDR3 is TGCAGTGCTAGAGATACTAGCGGGAGGGCCTACGAGCAGTTCTTC. It translates to CSARDTSGRAYEQFF.

The CDR3 region has the DNA TGTGCCAGCAGTTTAAGGTTGCGGGAGCAGTACTTC. Translating gives CASSLRLREQYF. V gene TRBV28 combines with J gene TRBJ2-7; no clear D. Germline CDR1 reads MDHEN; CDR2 reads SYDVKM. The CDR3 spans 12 residues. Trimming removed 2 bases from V and 7 bases from J, with 9 bases in between.

The V and J genes are TRBV20-1 and TRBJ1-5; tentatively, D is TRBD1 (6 bases). CDR1 DFQATT and CDR2 SNEGSKA come from the germline V gene (reference sequence). Trimming left V 6 bases short and J 1 base short, with 13 bases between. This CDR3 contains 14 residues. The CDR3 reads CSAPGGTSNQPQHF. Here the CDR3 DNA reads TGCAGTGCACCCGGGGGCACGAGCAATCAGCCCCAGCATTTT.

The chain carries TRBV3-1 and TRBJ2-5; possibly TRBD2 for D (6 bases). Looked up from germline, CDR1 is LGHDT and CDR2 is YNNKEL (reference sequence). Trimming took off 9 bases at V and 11 bases at J, with 16 bases between the two ends. The CDR3 length is 11 residues. The CDR3 here is CASGAAREQYF. CDR3 nucleotides: TGTGCCAGTGGAGCCGCCCGGGAGCAGTACTTC.

This clonotype occurred a few times. This rearrangement joins TRBV18 to TRBJ2-5; D unresolved. The CDR3 runs to 14 residues. Germline assignment: CDR1 KGHSH and CDR2 LQKENI. V was shortened by 0 bases and J by 3 bases, with 8 bases between the two germline ends. CDR3 in amino acids: CASSPPISKETQYF. The CDR3 nucleotides read TGTGCCAGCTCACCACCCATATCTAAAGAGACCCAGTACTTC.

The chain has TRBV20-1 and TRBJ1-5; maybe TRBD1 (5 bases). Trimming took off 0 bases at V and 6 bases at J, with 9 bases between the two ends. Germline loops: CDR1 DFQATT, CDR2 SNEGSKA (reference sequence). The CDR3 covers 13 residues. CDR3 in DNA: TGCAGTGCTAGAGACGGGCAGGGTCAGCCCCAGCATTTT. This translates into CSARDGQGQPQHF.

This clonotype appeared a single time. The J gene is TRBJ1-1, the V gene TRBV2, with D unresolved. Trimming pared 3 bases from V and 4 bases from J, leaving 12 bases between. Germline-derived CDR1 and CDR2 are SNHLY and FYNNEI. The CDR3 loop spans 14 amino acids. CDR3 sequence (DNA): TGTGCCAGCAGTGACGCGGGAAGAGGCACTGAAGCTTTCTTT. Translation: CASSDAGRGTEAFF.

This clonotype was found a few times. The chain has TRBV2 and TRBJ1-2, with D unresolved. This CDR3 contains 12 residues. V lost 11 bases and J 7 bases, leaving 17 bases between the germline ends. Germline V CDR1 and CDR2: SNHLY, FYNNEI. The DNA of the CDR3 is TGTGCCCAAACGAAGGTTGAGGCTGGCTACACCTTC. This codes for CAQTKVEAGYTF.

This chain joins TRBV20-1 and TRBJ2-4; D is perhaps TRBD2 (5 bases). The CDR3 sequence is 16 residues long. V gave up 0 bases and J gave up 4 bases, with 16 bases separating them. Germline-derived CDR1 and CDR2 are DFQATT and SNEGSKA (reference sequence). The chain's CDR3 is CSARDLYGLEKNIQYF. The CDR3 nucleotides read TGCAGTGCTAGAGATCTCTACGGACTCGAAAAAAACATTCAGTACTTC.

In this sample, this clonotype turned up once. V and J are TRBV12-3 or TRBV12-4 and TRBJ2-1; 7 bases are shared with TRBD2. The ends lost 5 bases at V and 9 bases at J; junction bases unmatched: 13. The CDR3 has 15 residues. This chain's CDR3 is CASSEAELAYAEQFF. The CDR3 DNA sequence: TGTGCCAGCAGTGAAGCAGAACTAGCGTACGCTGAGCAGTTCTTC.

This clonotype was detected ten times or more. This sequence joins TRBV3-1 and TRBJ2-1, with D perhaps matching TRBD1 (5 bases). V was cut by 3 bases and J by 1 base, with 10 bases left in between. Germline CDR1 and CDR2: LGHDT and YNNKEL (reference sequence). The CDR3 totals 15 residues. The CDR3 nucleotides are TGTGCCAGCAGCCAGGGTCAGGGATCCTACAATGAGCAGTTCTTC. Translation: CASSQGQGSYNEQFF.

This clonotype was seen only a few times. The chain carries TRBV6-5 and TRBJ2-7, with D perhaps given as TRBD1 or TRBD2 (5 bases each). The CDR3 runs 15 residues. Germline values: CDR1 MNHEY, CDR2 SVGAGI. The V end was cut by 1 base, the J end by 0 bases, with 10 bases between. The CDR3 DNA is TGTGCCAGCAGTTACTTACCAGGGAGCTCCTACGAGCAGTACTTC. The encoded protein is CASSYLPGSSYEQYF.

This clonotype was observed at least ten times. The CDR3 is CASSLWENTEAFF. CDR3 DNA: TGTGCCAGCAGCTTGTGGGAGAACACTGAAGCTTTCTTT. The chain recombines TRBV12-3 or TRBV12-4 with TRBJ1-1; D gene unclear. V lost 6 bases to trimming and J lost 1 base, with 9 bases between them. The CDR3 totals 13 residues.

This clonotype was seen more than once but under ten times. The rearrangement uses TRBV20-1 and TRBJ1-2, with D uncertain. CDR1 DFQATT and CDR2 SNEGSKA come from the germline V gene (reference sequence). The length of the CDR3 is 13 residues. V lost 3 bases, J lost 7 bases, and 15 bases lay in between. DNA for the CDR3: TGCAGTGCTAGGGCAGGAGGTGACTCTGGCTACACCTTC. Its protein product is CSARAGGDSGYTF.

This clonotype has just a few counts. The V call is TRBV5-1, the J call TRBJ1-4; a possible D gene is TRBD1 (5 bases). Per germline, CDR1 SGHRS and CDR2 YFSETQ. CDR3 length: 16 amino acids. The V and J ends lost 0 bases and 8 bases respectively, with 17 bases between them. Written as DNA, the CDR3 is TGCGCCAGCAGCTTGGATCAGGGAATAGTAGGGGAAAAACTGTTTTTT. This codes for CASSLDQGIVGEKLFF.

On this clonotype: A junction end diverges from the germline sequence, so it may reflect a read error. The gene calls are TRBV6-2 or TRBV6-3 and TRBJ2-5, with no clear D. Germline V CDR1 and CDR2: MNHEY, SVGEGT. The CDR3 consists of 15 residues. CDR3 region: CARSYPNYIEETQYF. Here the CDR3 DNA reads TGTGCCAGAAGTTACCCCAACTACATTGAAGAGACCCAGTACTTC.

This clonotype was seen a handful of times. The chain has TRBV4-1 and TRBJ2-5, with D perhaps TRBD1 or TRBD2 (5 bases each). Germline CDR1 and CDR2: MGHRA and YSYEKL. The CDR3 length is 18 residues. With 4 bases removed from V and 5 bases from J, the gap between germline ends came to 26 bases. The CDR3 DNA reads TGCGCCAGCAGCCGACCTATAAACCGGGACCCCGTAGGGGAGACCCAGTACTTC. Translation gives CASSRPINRDPVGETQYF.

This chain connects TRBV20-1 to TRBJ2-1, with D unclear. CDR3 size: 15 residues. Trimming shortened V by 4 bases and J by 5 bases, and 18 bases separated the two germline ends. Germline V gene lookup returns CDR1 DFQATT and CDR2 SNEGSKA (reference sequence). The CDR3, as DNA: TGCAGTGCTACCCCTCGTGAACCGAAACACAATGAGCAGTTCTTC. This gives the protein CSATPREPKHNEQFF.

The rearrangement uses TRBV9 and TRBJ2-1; 9 nucleotides agree with TRBD1. The CDR3 has 15 amino acids. V was pared by 0 bases and J by 9 bases, with 7 bases of the junction left unmatched. The germline V gene encodes CDR1 SGDLS and CDR2 YYNGEE. The CDR3 spells CASSVATGGYCEQFF. The CDR3 bases are TGTGCCAGCAGCGTAGCTACAGGGGGCTATTGTGAGCAGTTCTTC. Supplemented by reference TRBV9 and TRBJ2-1, the full variable domain reads DSGVTQTPKHLITATGQRVTLRCSPRSGDLSVYWYQQSLDQGLQFLIQYYNGEERAKGNILERFSAQQFPDLHSELNLSSLELGDSALYFCASSVATGGYCEQFFGPGTRLTVL.

This CDR3 reads CASSYPYRVCYNEQFF. CDR3 nucleotide sequence: TGTGCCAGCAGTTACCCTTACAGGGTTTGCTACAATGAGCAGTTCTTC. This chain connects TRBV6-7 to TRBJ2-1, with D possibly TRBD1 on 6 matching bases. TRBV6-7 is noted as an ORF with a role that remains uncertain. Trimming shortened V by 2 bases and J by 3 bases, and 14 bases separated the two germline ends. This CDR3 region has 16 residues.